Below are 2 T cell receptor beta chains sequenced from a single sample in a study of blood T cell repertoires in COVID-19. The assay was immunoSEQ multiplex PCR, and TCRdb's table has in-frame clones only and misses some. The repertoire consists of about 240,000 clones, with roughly 80% occurring once and the leading ten covering roughly 9.6%. Sequencing was performed on peripheral blood. These TCRs come from a woman older than 75 with acute or convalescent COVID-19.

CDR3 sequence reads: CASSSGGQVVEKLFF. The CDR3 DNA reads TGTGCCAGCAGCTCTGGAGGGCAGGTGGTTGAAAAACTGTTTTTT. V gene TRBV5-4 combines with J gene TRBJ1-4; D is undetermined. V lost 3 bases to trimming and J lost 7 bases, with 16 bases between them. This CDR3 spans 15 amino acids. Germline CDR1 SGHNT, CDR2 YYREEE (reference sequence). Based on the CDR3 plus reference TRBV5-4 and TRBJ1-4, the full variable domain is ETGVTQSPTHLIKTRGQQVTLRCSSQSGHNTVSWYQQALGQGPQFIFQYYREEENGRGNFPPRFSGLQFPNYSSELNVNALELDDSALYLCASSSGGQVVEKLFFGSGTQLSVL.

V and J are TRBV18 and TRBJ1-2, with D hard to call. Germline CDR1 reads KGHSH; CDR2 reads LQKENI. This CDR3 has 13 residues. The V gene lost 5 bases and the J gene lost 4 bases, with 11 bases spanning the gap. This CDR3 reads CASSTTKVYGYTF. In nucleotides, the CDR3 is TGTGCCAGCTCAACTACTAAGGTCTATGGCTACACCTTC.